This paragraph covers one T cell receptor beta chain sequence. These data belong to a study of technical replicates of blood from a few donors. This CDR3 is built from 13 residues. Germline CDR1 is WNHNN and CDR2 is SYGVQD (reference sequence). The junction had 2 bases not matched to a gene; V was cut back by 4 bases and J by 6 bases. Here immunoSEQ multiplex PCR was the method, and the copy in TCRdb shows in-frame clones only, minus some. The sample lists about 100,000 clones; approximately 95% were seen once. Sequencing was done on a sample of T cells isolated from PBMCs. The gene calls are TRBV10-1 and TRBJ1-2; TRBD1 aligns across 10 bases. This receptor was taken from a human donor in good health. CDR3 residues: CASSGQGAHGYTF. The DNA of the CDR3 is TGCGCCAGCAGTGGACAGGGGGCCCATGGCTACACCTTC.